The rows below give T cell receptor beta chains drawn from one sample of a study of blood T cell repertoires in COVID-19. The table came from immunoSEQ multiplex PCR; TCRdb's copy has only in-frame clones and leaves some out. This sample has some 100,000 clones, with approximately 86% found just once. Specimen: PBMCs or T cells enriched from blood (not recorded which). These receptor sequences come from a woman between 45 and 65 years old who had recovered from COVID-19. CDR3s include the opening cysteine and the closing phenylalanine or tryptophan. A D gene is named only where the DNA matches it firmly. Clone size, where shown, is once, few, many, or a class for clones that have expanded.

d_call	clone_size	v_call	j_call	cdr3_aa	cdr3_nt
TRBD2	NA	TRBV3-1/TRBV3-2	TRBJ2-4	CASSQFIAGLDLIQYF	TGTGCCAGCAGCCAATTCATAGCGGGACTGGACTTGATTCAGTACTTC
NA	once	TRBV19	TRBJ2-3	CASSMDGGLGDTQYF	TGTGCCAGTAGTATGGATGGGGGCCTGGGAGATACGCAGTATTTT
NA	NA	TRBV6-2/TRBV6-3	TRBJ2-2	CASTYSGAGTGELFF	TGTGCCAGCACTTACTCGGGGGCGGGCACCGGGGAGCTGTTTTTT
NA	once	TRBV29-1	TRBJ2-2	CSVSRSGELFF	TGCAGCGTTTCCAGGTCCGGGGAGCTGTTTTTT
TRBD1	NA	TRBV19	TRBJ1-5	CASTYRGQGNQPQHF	TGTGCCAGTACCTACAGGGGGCAGGGCAATCAGCCCCAGCATTTT
NA	few	TRBV10-3	TRBJ1-5	CASSDSKGQPQHF	TGTGCCTCCTCGGACAGTAAGGGTCAGCCCCAGCATTTT
NA	NA	TRBV18	TRBJ1-2	CASSSNPGADYGYTF	TGTGCCAGCTCCTCGAACCCAGGGGCTGACTATGGCTACACCTTC
TRBD2	NA	TRBV3-1/TRBV3-2	TRBJ2-7	CASSRGTTSYEQYF	TGTGCCAGCAGCCGAGGGACTACCTCCTACGAGCAGTACTTC
NA	few	TRBV7-9	TRBJ2-7	CASSLAGGYEQYF	TGTGCCAGCAGCTTAGCCGGTGGCTACGAGCAGTACTTC
TRBD1	NA	TRBV7-9	TRBJ1-1	CASSPDRLYTEAFF	TGTGCCAGCAGCCCGGACAGGTTGTACACTGAAGCTTTCTTT
TRBD2	NA	TRBV7-2	TRBJ2-7	CASSLVSGTMGRREQYF	TGTGCCAGCAGCTTAGTTAGCGGGACTATGGGAAGACGCGAGCAGTACTTC
NA	once	TRBV19	TRBJ2-5	CASSIRREETQYF	TGTGCCAGTAGCATTCGTCGCGAAGAGACCCAGTACTTC
NA	NA	TRBV15	TRBJ2-1	CATSRYQGEVAEQFF	TGTGCCACCAGCAGATATCAGGGGGAGGTGGCTGAGCAGTTCTTC
NA	NA	TRBV24-1	TRBJ2-3	CATSDPQPDKGRLDTQYF	TGTGCCACCAGTGATCCCCAGCCTGACAAAGGGAGGTTAGATACGCAGTATTTT
TRBD1	NA	TRBV28	TRBJ2-2	CASSLAGQVGPGELFF	TGTGCCAGCAGTTTAGCTGGACAGGTCGGGCCCGGGGAGCTGTTTTTT
TRBD2	NA	TRBV28	TRBJ2-7	CASRSSGGSYEQYF	TGTGCCAGCAGAAGTAGCGGGGGGAGCTACGAGCAGTACTTC
TRBD1	NA	TRBV19	TRBJ2-7	CAHGQGAGEQYF	TGTGCCCACGGACAGGGGGCAGGAGAGCAGTACTTC
TRBD1	NA	TRBV11-2	TRBJ1-6	CASSLLTGDSPLHF	TGTGCCAGCAGCTTATTGACAGGGGACTCACCCCTCCACTTT
NA	NA	TRBV19	TRBJ1-3	CASSPVEWSGNTIYF	TGTGCCAGTAGTCCCGTGGAGTGGTCTGGAAACACCATATATTTT